The 28 T cell receptor beta chains listed next were all sequenced from one sample in a study of PD-L1 blockade in urothelial cancer (dated 2017 in TCRdb). The protocol used for the library was the immunoSEQ multiplex PCR assay. The table was pulled from immuneACCESS by TCRdb, which kept in-frame rearrangements only. Such tables lose some clones; where checked, under half of the loss comes from unresolved V genes, and the rest has no known cause. For this sample there are about 42,000 clones; more than 75% appear just once. Roughly 2.6% of the sample rests with the top ten. Sequencing was performed on PBMCs, taken around atezolizumab (anti-PD-L1) treatment. These receptors originate from a man aged 70-80 years with urothelial cancer.

The chain carries TRBV20-1 and TRBJ2-5; D gene unclear. The CDR3 contains 11 residues. Looked up from germline, CDR1 is DFQATT and CDR2 is SNEGSKA (reference sequence). The V end was cut by 1 base, the J end by 5 bases, with 5 bases between. CDR3 in amino acids: CSARGRETQYF. The CDR3 DNA follows: TGCAGTGCTAGAGGCCGGGAGACCCAGTACTTC.

V gene TRBV27 combines with J gene TRBJ2-7, with 13 bases matching TRBD2. This CDR3 spans 14 amino acids. Trimming at V came to 6 bases and at J to 4 bases, leaving 3 bases not matched to a gene. Germline CDR1 MNHEY, CDR2 SMNVEV (reference sequence). The CDR3 protein is CASSGTSGNYEQYF. For the CDR3, the DNA is TGTGCCAGCAGCGGGACTAGCGGGAATTACGAGCAGTACTTC.

The V gene is TRBV6-5, the J gene TRBJ2-7; TRBD1 aligns across 9 bases. CDR1 MNHEY and CDR2 SVGAGI come from the germline V gene. The CDR3 extends over 14 amino acids. J was trimmed by 0 bases and V by 6 bases; bases with no gene match: 3. The CDR3 reads CASRPGQGSYEQYF. Written as DNA, the CDR3 is TGTGCCAGCAGACCGGGACAGGGCTCCTACGAGCAGTACTTC.

This clone was observed a single time. V and J are TRBV5-1 and TRBJ2-6; TRBD1 matches at 7 bases. V gave up 4 bases and J gave up 3 bases; unmatched junction bases: 13. CDR3 length: 18 amino acids. The germline V gene has CDR1 SGHRS and CDR2 YFSETQ. The CDR3 loop reads CASSRRDRGHFGANVLTF. CDR3 DNA sequence: TGCGCCAGCAGCCGTCGGGACAGAGGGCACTTTGGGGCCAACGTCCTGACTTTC.

This clone showed up just a few times. The chain has TRBV19 and TRBJ1-1, with 7 bases identical to TRBD1. Trimming removed 5 bases from V and 2 bases from J; junction bases left unmatched: 8. From germline, CDR1 is LNHDA and CDR2 SQIVND (reference sequence). CDR3 length equals 15 residues. CDR3 protein: CASSPPQGTNTEAFF. The CDR3 region has the DNA TGTGCCAGTAGTCCACCACAGGGGACTAACACTGAAGCTTTCTTT.

The chain joins TRBV25-1 to TRBJ2-2; tentative D call: TRBD1 (6 bases). This CDR3 contains 14 residues. Germline lookup yields CDR1 MGHDK and CDR2 SYGVNS. V lost 6 bases to trimming and J lost 5 bases, with 13 bases between them. This CDR3 is CASRPQGLTGELFF. The CDR3, as DNA: TGTGCCAGCAGGCCACAGGGATTGACCGGGGAGCTGTTTTTT.

This chain connects TRBV5-3 to TRBJ1-5; D might be TRBD1 (6 bases). TRBV5-3 is designated an ORF whose function remains uncertain. The V end was cut by 1 base, the J end by 0 bases, with 8 bases between. The CDR3 has 15 amino acids. The CDR3 coding sequence is TGTGCCAGAAGCTTGCGGGGGGCTAGCAATCAGCCCCAGCATTTT. Its protein product is CARSLRGASNQPQHF.

The chain has TRBV7-2 and TRBJ2-2; 12 bases line up with TRBD2. Germline V gives CDR1 SGHTA, CDR2 FQGNSA. Trimming removed 5 bases from V and 7 bases from J; junction bases left unmatched: 5. The CDR3 is made up of 15 amino acids. DNA of the CDR3: TGTGCCAGCAGCACACAACTAGCGGGAGGCGGGGAGCTGTTTTTT. It is translated as CASSTQLAGGGELFF.

The genes are TRBV4-3 and TRBJ1-2; no definite D call. This CDR3 has 13 amino acids. Trimming cost V 0 bases and J 3 bases, with 5 bases left between them. Germline CDR1 is LGHNA and CDR2 is YSLEER. This CDR3 reads CASSQDLDYGYTF. CDR3 sequence (DNA): TGCGCCAGCAGCCAAGATCTCGACTATGGCTACACCTTC.

V is TRBV7-6 and J is TRBJ2-2, with D possibly TRBD2 on 5 matching bases. Germline V CDR1 and CDR2: SGHVS, FNYEAQ. The V and J ends lost 2 bases and 7 bases respectively, with 11 bases between them. This CDR3 contains 14 residues. CDR3 amino acids: CASSLTGESGELFF. In nucleotides, the CDR3 is TGTGCCAGCAGCTTAACCGGGGAAAGCGGGGAGCTGTTTTTT.

The chain joins TRBV12-5 to TRBJ2-7, with TRBD1 matching 8 bases. V was clipped by 0 bases and J by 2 bases; unmatched bases: 9. The CDR3 has 17 amino acids. Germline V gives CDR1 LGHNT, CDR2 FRNRAP. In DNA form, the CDR3 reads TGTGCTAGTGGTTTGGTACTCGGACAGGGCCAGGCCTACGAGCAGTACTTC. Translated: CASGLVLGQGQAYEQYF.

The chain joins TRBV11-2 to TRBJ2-1; 12 bases fit TRBD2. Germline CDR1 reads SGHAT; CDR2 reads FQNNGV. The ends lost 4 bases at V and 5 bases at J; junction bases unmatched: 6. The CDR3 is 16 residues long. CDR3 in amino acids: CASSSNGLAGHNEQFF. The CDR3 nucleotides read TGTGCCAGCAGCTCCAACGGACTAGCGGGGCACAATGAGCAGTTCTTC.

The chain joins TRBV9 to TRBJ2-1, with 8 bases aligning to TRBD2. Germline V gene data show CDR1 as SGDLS and CDR2 as YYNGEE. The CDR3 is 16 residues long. V shed 0 bases, J shed 3 bases, and the junction held 5 bases outside the gene matches. Here the CDR3 DNA reads TGTGCCAGCAGCGTAGTTGGCGGGACTAGCTACAATGAGCAGTTCTTC. Protein product: CASSVVGGTSYNEQFF.

This clone occurred a few times. The CDR3 region has the DNA TGCGCCAGCAGCTTGGTACTTCGGGGTGAGCAGTTCTTC. Translating gives CASSLVLRGEQFF. J is TRBJ2-1 and V is TRBV5-1, with a tentative D call TRBD2 (5 bases). Germline assignment: CDR1 SGHRS and CDR2 YFSETQ. The CDR3 spans 13 residues. Trimming took 0 bases from V and 9 from J, leaving 10 bases between them.

The rearrangement joins TRBV11-3 to TRBJ2-5; TRBD1 is a possible D gene (6 bases). Germline CDR1 and CDR2: SGHNT and YENEEA. The CDR3 loop spans 14 amino acids. Deletions cut 3 bases from V and 2 bases from J, with 10 bases between. CDR3 bases: TGTGCCAGCAGCTTGGACAGTCTTCAAGAGACCCAGTACTTC. Amino acid sequence: CASSLDSLQETQYF.

V and J are TRBV6-6 and TRBJ2-1; 9 bases are a match to TRBD2. The CDR3 loop spans 15 amino acids. The ends lost 4 bases at V and 5 bases at J; junction bases unmatched: 6. The V gene's germline CDR1 is MNHNY and CDR2 SVGAGI (reference sequence). In nucleotides, the CDR3 is TGTGCCAGCAGTTCACATAGCGGGAGTAACAATGAGCAGTTCTTC. Encoded protein: CASSSHSGSNNEQFF.

The chain recombines TRBV18 with TRBJ2-1, with a possible D match to TRBD2 (5 bases). This CDR3 has 14 amino acids. Trimming shortened V by 3 bases and J by 10 bases, and 16 bases separated the two germline ends. CDR1 KGHSH and CDR2 LQKENI come from the germline V gene. The CDR3 coding sequence is TGTGCCAGCTCACCTACTGGAACGGACTTCGAGCAGTTCTTC. Amino acids: CASSPTGTDFEQFF.

This clone was observed once. Other DNA sequences in this specimen translate into the identical CDR3. This chain connects TRBV7-3 to TRBJ2-3; 10 bases agree with TRBD2. The CDR3 runs 17 residues. Germline V gives CDR1 SGHTA, CDR2 FQGTGA. V was pared by 1 base and J by 5 bases, with 9 bases of the junction left unmatched. This CDR3 reads CASSLRSSGRAGDTQYF. The CDR3 nucleotides read TGTGCCAGCAGCTTAAGAAGCAGCGGGAGGGCCGGAGATACGCAGTATTTT.

J is TRBJ1-2 and V is TRBV28; 9 nucleotides agree with TRBD1. The length of the CDR3 is 16 residues. Trimming took 5 bases from V and 4 from J; bases not matched to a gene: 11. Germline CDR1 and CDR2: MDHEN and SYDVKM. The CDR3 DNA follows: TGTGCCAGCAGTACCCTGCCGGGACAGGGCGTCTATGGCTACACCTTC. Its protein is CASSTLPGQGVYGYTF.

The chain couples TRBV6-5 to TRBJ1-4, with D maybe TRBD1 (6 bases). CDR3 size: 14 residues. V lost 6 bases to trimming and J lost 8 bases, with 16 bases between them. Germline CDR1 is MNHEY and CDR2 is SVGAGI. The CDR3 coding sequence is TGTGCCAGCAGCTCCGGGACAAGGGGCGAAAAACTGTTTTTT. Translated: CASSSGTRGEKLFF.

This sequence joins TRBV5-5 and TRBJ2-5, with D maybe TRBD2 (5 bases). Trimming stripped 6 bases from V and 1 base from J, with 16 bases between. This CDR3 comprises 15 residues. The germline gives CDR1 SGHKS, CDR2 YYEKEE (reference sequence). The CDR3 is CASTEFGRAQETQYF. Written as DNA, the CDR3 is TGTGCCAGCACCGAGTTTGGGCGGGCCCAAGAGACCCAGTACTTC.

The V gene is TRBV27, the J gene TRBJ2-1; the match to TRBD2 covers 11 bases. Germline CDR1 is MNHEY and CDR2 is SMNVEV (reference sequence). Trimming at V came to 5 bases and at J to 8 bases, leaving 8 bases not matched to a gene. This CDR3 comprises 15 residues. CDR3 DNA sequence: TGTGCCAGCAGTCCTACTAGCGGGAGTCTCGATGAGCAGTTCTTC. It is translated as CASSPTSGSLDEQFF.

This rearrangement joins TRBV25-1 to TRBJ2-5, with 7 bases aligning to TRBD1. The germline V gene has CDR1 MGHDK and CDR2 SYGVNS. The ends lost 1 base at V and 3 bases at J; junction bases unmatched: 5. This CDR3 has 15 residues. The CDR3 sequence is CASSELGTDKETQYF. The DNA of the CDR3 is TGTGCCAGCAGTGAATTGGGGACAGATAAAGAGACCCAGTACTTC.

The V gene is TRBV7-9, the J gene TRBJ2-2; 9 bases match TRBD1. CDR1 and CDR2 (germline): SEHNR, FQNEAQ (reference sequence). CDR3 length equals 16 residues. Trimming removed 5 bases from V and 5 bases from J; junction bases left unmatched: 9. CDR3 protein: CASSPGTGFGTGELFF. CDR3 bases: TGTGCCAGCAGCCCCGGGACAGGGTTTGGAACCGGGGAGCTGTTTTTT. Full variable domain (rest looked up from reference TRBV7-9 and TRBJ2-2): DTGVSQNPRHKITKRGQNVTFRCDPISEHNRLYWYRQTLGQGPEFLTYFQNEAQLEKSRLLSDRFSAERPKGSFSTLEIQRTEQGDSAMYLCASSPGTGFGTGELFFGEGSRLTVL.

For the CDR3, the DNA is TGTGCCAGCTCACCGCCGGGACAGGACTCTGGAAACACCATATATTTT. This gives the protein CASSPPGQDSGNTIYF. The chain has TRBV18 and TRBJ1-3, with TRBD1 matching 8 bases. The V gene's germline CDR1 is KGHSH and CDR2 LQKENI. The CDR3 is made up of 16 amino acids. With 3 bases clipped from V and 0 bases from J, the junction kept 4 bases outside the gene matches.

A single count supports this clone. Its ends do not fully match the called genes, so a read error is possible. The genes are TRBV10-3 and TRBJ2-7, with 9 positions matching TRBD2. CDR1 and CDR2 (germline): ENHRY, SYGVKD. The CDR3 extends over 15 amino acids. In DNA form, the CDR3 reads TGTGCCATCAGTGAGTCGGGGACTAGCTCCAACGAGCAGTACTTC. Translating gives CAISESGTSSNEQYF.

This clone has a single count. V gene TRBV10-3 combines with J gene TRBJ2-2; D is possibly TRBD2 (6 bases). CDR3 size: 15 residues. The V and J ends lost 3 bases and 4 bases respectively, with 12 bases between them. The V gene's germline CDR1 is ENHRY and CDR2 SYGVKD. CDR3 bases: TGTGCCATCAGTGACCTCTCCGGGAGCACCGGGGAGCTGTTTTTT. This encodes CAISDLSGSTGELFF.

This chain uses TRBV11-3 with TRBJ2-2; no reliable D call. Trimming left V 3 bases short and J 0 bases short, with 8 bases between. The CDR3 has 15 amino acids. Germline V lookup: CDR1 SGHNT, CDR2 YENEEA. The CDR3 region is CASSFPVSNTGELFF. In nucleotides, the CDR3 is TGTGCCAGCAGCTTTCCGGTCTCGAACACCGGGGAGCTGTTTTTT.